Below are 25 T cell receptor beta chains sequenced from a single sample in a study of early T cells in non-severe SARS-CoV-2 infection. MiXCR, applied by TCRdb to the 5' RACE reads, yields one record per CDR3 protein. This sample has more than 60,000 distinct CDR3 sequences, with over 10% found just once. Sequencing input: whole blood. Receptors originate from an adult who was a healthcare worker with PCR-confirmed SARS-CoV-2 infection or an uninfected control (not recorded which).

Only a few counts were recorded for this clonotype. The chain employs TRBV7-2 and TRBJ2-3, with D possibly being TRBD1 or TRBD2 (6 bases each). This CDR3 contains 18 residues. V dropped 3 bases and J dropped 4 bases, with 23 bases sitting between them. Germline loops: CDR1 SGHTA, CDR2 FQGNSA. The CDR3 coding sequence is TGTGCCAGCAGCTTCCTAGGGGGGCCGGGGTCCGTTCCAGATACGCAGTATTTT. Protein: CASSFLGGPGSVPDTQYF.

The CDR3 DNA follows: TGCAGTGCTAGAGATTACGGGACTAGCGGGAGAGGCCCCTACAATGAGCAGTTCTTC. Its translation is CSARDYGTSGRGPYNEQFF. This rearrangement joins TRBV20-1 to TRBJ2-1, with TRBD2 matching over 14 bases. The CDR3 runs 19 residues. V shed 0 bases, J shed 2 bases, and the junction held 9 bases outside the gene matches. Looked up from germline, CDR1 is DFQATT and CDR2 is SNEGSKA (reference sequence).

This clonotype was found many times. The J gene is TRBJ2-7, the V gene TRBV12-3 or TRBV12-4; 7 bases align to TRBD1. The CDR3 consists of 15 residues. Trimming cost V 5 bases and J 2 bases; bases outside gene matches: 9. The CDR3 DNA reads TGTGCCAGCAGTCACCGGACAGGTCTCCCCTACGAGCAGTACTTC. Translating gives CASSHRTGLPYEQYF.

This clonotype was counted many times. The chain carries TRBV6-6 and TRBJ1-2; TRBD1 might be the D (5 bases). V was shortened by 2 bases and J by 6 bases, with 16 bases between the two germline ends. The CDR3 extends over 15 amino acids. Germline lookup yields CDR1 MNHNY and CDR2 SVGAGI (reference sequence). The CDR3 sequence is CASSYPQRGEDGYTF. The CDR3 DNA reads as TGTGCCAGCAGTTACCCCCAAAGAGGGGAGGATGGCTACACCTTC.

This clonotype was seen repeatedly, ten times or more. The chain carries TRBV20-1 and TRBJ2-7, with 9 bases aligning to TRBD2. Germline CDR1 DFQATT, CDR2 SNEGSKA (reference sequence). CDR3 size: 14 residues. V dropped 6 bases and J dropped 3; count of bases not matched to a gene: 9. The CDR3 here is CSAPPSGGSYEQYF. As DNA, the CDR3 is TGCAGTGCCCCTCCGAGCGGGGGGAGCTACGAGCAGTACTTC.

The sample holds many counts of this clonotype. CDR3 nucleotides: TGTGCCAGCAGTTTATCAAGGTACCAAGAGACCCAGTACTTC. It translates to CASSLSRYQETQYF. This chain links TRBV12-3 or TRBV12-4 with TRBJ2-5; no definite D call. V was pared by 2 bases and J by 0 bases, with 7 bases between. CDR3 length equals 14 residues.

The gene calls are TRBV6-6 and TRBJ1-1, with 9 bases fitting TRBD1. V lost 4 bases to trimming and J lost 8 bases; unmatched junction nucleotides: 5. This CDR3 is 13 amino acids long. Germline V gives CDR1 MNHNY, CDR2 SVGAGI (reference sequence). CDR3 coding DNA: TGTGCCAGCAGTTTGGGACAGGGACTGGAAGCTTTCTTT. This sequence encodes CASSLGQGLEAFF.

This clonotype was counted many times. The chain joins TRBV7-9 to TRBJ1-2; D remains unclear. CDR1 is SEHNR, CDR2 FQNEAQ, per germline (reference sequence). This CDR3 region has 13 residues. Deletions cut 2 bases from V and 8 bases from J, with 12 bases between. DNA for the CDR3: TGTGCCAGCAGCTTATACAAAGGGTACGGCTACACCTTC. This translates into CASSLYKGYGYTF.

This clonotype was counted between two and nine times. This chain links TRBV7-9 with TRBJ2-7; 7 bases match TRBD2. CDR1 SEHNR and CDR2 FQNEAQ come from the germline V gene (reference sequence). After removal of 2 bases from V and 0 bases from J, the junction contained 4 bases not matched to a gene. This CDR3 spans 15 amino acids. CDR3 in DNA: TGTGCCAGCAGCTTACTAGCGGCCAGCTCCTACGAGCAGTACTTC. Translated, it gives CASSLLAASSYEQYF.

V usage is TRBV28 and J usage is TRBJ2-1; the match to TRBD2 covers 10 bases. The CDR3 sequence is 13 residues long. CDR1 and CDR2 from the germline V gene are MDHEN and SYDVKM. J gave up 3 bases and V 10 bases, and 3 bases lay outside the gene matches. The CDR3 region is CATRLAGYNEQFF. The CDR3 DNA sequence: TGTGCCACCCGACTAGCGGGCTACAATGAGCAGTTCTTC.

This clonotype was seen repeatedly, ten times or more. The rearrangement uses TRBV19 and TRBJ1-5; D is undetermined. Trimming removed 4 bases from V and 9 bases from J, with 13 bases in between. The CDR3 has 13 residues. Germline loops: CDR1 LNHDA, CDR2 SQIVND (reference sequence). CDR3 region: CASSKPGVRPQHF. Here the CDR3 DNA reads TGTGCCAGTAGTAAGCCGGGCGTAAGGCCCCAGCATTTT. The whole variable domain, filled in from reference TRBV19 and TRBJ1-5, reads DGGITQSPKYLFRKEGQNVTLSCEQNLNHDAMYWYRQDPGQGLRLIYYSQIVNDFQKGDIAEGYSVSREKKESFPLTVTSAQKNPTAFYLCASSKPGVRPQHFGDGTRLSIL.

This clonotype was detected a few times. The rearrangement links TRBV7-3 to TRBJ1-6; no reliable D call. The CDR3 has 16 amino acids. With 2 bases removed from V and 8 bases from J, the gap between germline ends came to 16 bases. Per the germline V gene, CDR1 is SGHTA and CDR2 is FQGTGA. This CDR3 reads CASSLGVVGSDSPLHF. As DNA, the CDR3 is TGTGCCAGCAGCTTAGGAGTCGTGGGGAGTGATTCACCCCTCCACTTT.

This clonotype showed up just a few times. The chain couples TRBV7-9 to TRBJ1-2; TRBD1 might be the D (5 bases). The CDR3 length is 13 residues. The V and J ends lost 5 bases and 3 bases respectively, with 10 bases between them. The germline V gene has CDR1 SEHNR and CDR2 FQNEAQ (reference sequence). CDR3 DNA: TGTGCCAGCAGCCACGCAGGGTACTATGGCTACACCTTC. Protein sequence: CASSHAGYYGYTF.

The rearrangement uses TRBV7-2 and TRBJ1-4, with 11 bases identical to TRBD1. V trimming: 5 bases; J trimming: 5 bases; junction bases outside the gene matches: 1. Per germline, CDR1 SGHTA and CDR2 FQGNSA. This CDR3 is built from 14 residues. CDR3 residues: CASSRDRGNEKLFF. CDR3 DNA sequence: TGTGCCAGCAGCCGGGACAGGGGGAATGAAAAACTGTTTTTT.

This clonotype was seen at least ten times. The chain couples TRBV11-3 to TRBJ2-2, with TRBD2 matching 9 bases. The CDR3 loop spans 15 amino acids. Trimming took 6 bases from V and 4 from J; bases not matched to a gene: 6. Germline V gene data show CDR1 as SGHNT and CDR2 as YENEEA. The CDR3 spells CASSSLAGPTGELFF. The CDR3 nucleotides read TGTGCCAGCAGTAGCCTAGCGGGACCCACCGGGGAGCTGTTTTTT.

This clonotype was observed a few times. J is TRBJ1-2 and V is TRBV18; D is perhaps TRBD1 (5 bases). Trimming took 3 bases from V and 5 from J, leaving 10 bases between them. The germline gives CDR1 KGHSH, CDR2 LQKENI. The CDR3 is 13 amino acids. The CDR3 here is CASSPDKFYGYTF. The DNA for the CDR3 is TGTGCCAGCTCACCGGACAAGTTTTATGGCTACACCTTC.

This clonotype has a count of ten or more. The chain recombines TRBV27 with TRBJ2-1; 10 nucleotides align to TRBD1. The CDR3 has 14 amino acids. Losses at the gene ends were 5 bases for V and 7 bases for J; bases not matched to a gene: 5. The germline V gene has CDR1 MNHEY and CDR2 SMNVEV (reference sequence). CDR3: CASSNRDRGNEQFF. CDR3 in DNA: TGTGCCAGCAGTAACCGGGACAGGGGTAATGAGCAGTTCTTC.

The chain carries TRBV27 and TRBJ2-3, with 8 bases that match TRBD1. CDR3 length: 14 residues. Looked up from germline, CDR1 is MNHEY and CDR2 is SMNVEV (reference sequence). V gave up 6 bases and J gave up 4 bases; unmatched junction bases: 6. CDR3 sequence reads: CASRLGTGADTQYF. As DNA, the CDR3 is TGTGCCAGCAGACTAGGGACAGGAGCAGATACGCAGTATTTT.

This clonotype appeared many times. V and J are TRBV14 and TRBJ2-1; TRBD2 matches at 11 bases. Trimming at V came to 0 bases and at J to 9 bases, leaving 4 bases not matched to a gene. Germline-derived CDR1 and CDR2 are SGHDN and FVKESK. This CDR3 region has 15 residues. CDR3 DNA sequence: TGTGCCAGCAGCCAAGAAACTAGCGGGAGAGGTGAGCAGTTCTTC. It is translated as CASSQETSGRGEQFF. Based on the CDR3 plus reference TRBV14 and TRBJ2-1, the full variable domain is EAGVTQFPSHSVIEKGQTVTLRCDPISGHDNLYWYRRVMGKEIKFLLHFVKESKQDESGMPNNRFLAERTGGTYSTLKVQPAELEDSGVYFCASSQETSGRGEQFFGPGTRLTVL.

This clonotype was recorded at least ten times. V is TRBV7-8 and J is TRBJ2-1, with 11 bases fitting TRBD2. J was trimmed by 7 bases and V by 1 base; bases with no gene match: 3. CDR3 length: 15 amino acids. Germline V lookup: CDR1 SGHVS, CDR2 FQNEAQ. The CDR3 sequence: CASSLGSGRANEQFF. CDR3 nucleotide sequence: TGTGCCAGCAGCTTAGGTAGCGGGAGGGCGAATGAGCAGTTCTTC. Full variable domain (rest looked up from reference TRBV7-8 and TRBJ2-1): GAGVSQSPRYKVAKRGQDVALRCDPISGHVSLFWYQQALGQGPEFLTYFQNEAQLDKSGLPSDRFFAERPEGSVSTLKIQRTQQEDSAVYLCASSLGSGRANEQFFGPGTRLTVL.

This clonotype showed up just a few times. The chain links TRBV9 to TRBJ1-1, with 7 bases aligning to TRBD1. The CDR3 extends over 15 amino acids. Per germline, CDR1 SGDLS and CDR2 YYNGEE. V lost 0 bases, J lost 5 bases, and 7 bases stayed unmatched. The CDR3 spells CASSVAEGAGTEAFF. The CDR3 bases are TGTGCCAGCAGCGTAGCAGAGGGGGCGGGAACTGAAGCTTTCTTT. The full variable domain, rest sourced from reference TRBV9 and TRBJ1-1, is DSGVTQTPKHLITATGQRVTLRCSPRSGDLSVYWYQQSLDQGLQFLIQYYNGEERAKGNILERFSAQQFPDLHSELNLSSLELGDSALYFCASSVAEGAGTEAFFGQGTRLTVV.

The table lists this clonotype with many counts. The chain carries TRBV4-2 and TRBJ2-1; the D is unclear. Trimming took 5 bases from V and 1 from J, leaving 18 bases between them. This CDR3 region has 17 residues. The germline CDR1 and CDR2 sequences are LGHNA and YNFKEQ. The CDR3 is CASSSKVLGPSYNEQFF. CDR3 in DNA: TGTGCCAGCAGCAGCAAAGTCCTCGGCCCATCCTACAATGAGCAGTTCTTC.

The CDR3 nucleotides read TGTGCCAGCAGCCTCCGGGAGGCATCCTACAATGAGCAGTTCTTC. Translating gives CASSLREASYNEQFF. The chain carries TRBV7-8 and TRBJ2-1; 7 nucleotides line up with TRBD2. The CDR3 runs to 15 residues. Per the germline V gene, CDR1 is SGHVS and CDR2 is FQNEAQ. The ends lost 5 bases at V and 1 base at J; junction bases unmatched: 5.

This clonotype turned up a few times. This chain joins TRBV27 and TRBJ2-7; D could derive from TRBD1 or TRBD2 (6 bases each). V was pared by 1 base and J by 2 bases, with 18 bases between. CDR1 MNHEY and CDR2 SMNVEV come from the germline V gene (reference sequence). The CDR3 length is 17 residues. The CDR3 is CASSLFGGGRSAYEQYF. DNA of the CDR3: TGTGCCAGCAGTTTATTCGGAGGGGGGCGATCCGCCTACGAGCAGTACTTC.

In this sample, this clonotype turned up a few times. The chain uses TRBV12-3 or TRBV12-4 and TRBJ1-2; D gene unclear. V gave up 2 bases and J gave up 8 bases, with 12 bases separating them. CDR3 length: 13 amino acids. CDR3 region: CASSLREYPGYTF. DNA for the CDR3: TGTGCCAGCAGTTTAAGGGAGTACCCCGGCTACACCTTC.